This T cell receptor beta chain emerged from a study of blood T cell repertoires in COVID-19. In the original workflow: Amplification from reference gene primers served as the basis for estimated nucleated cell counts. Assay: immunoSEQ multiplex PCR; the TCRdb copy retains only in-frame clones and omits some. Clonal size and the V and J genes are those of that table, whereas D and trimming came from the DNA. The table includes about 150,000 clones, roughly 83% detected once. Trimming pared 3 bases from V and 1 base from J, leaving 10 bases between. CDR3 length equals 14 residues. Looked up from germline, CDR1 is SEHNR and CDR2 is FQNEAQ (reference sequence).

The source material was peripheral blood. This sequence originates from a woman aged 60-70 years with acute or convalescent COVID-19. This chain uses TRBV7-9 with TRBJ2-7, with D perhaps TRBD1 (5 bases). DNA for the CDR3: TGTGCCAGCAGCTTTGGACATACTTCCTACGAGCAGTACGTC. Its protein is CASSFGHTSYEQYV.